Listed here are 6 T cell receptor beta chains from one sample, sequenced in a study of blood T cell repertoires in COVID-19. This table comes from immunoSEQ multiplex PCR, and its TCRdb copy is limited to in-frame clones, with some not included. This sample has 90,000 to 120,000 clones, with roughly 84% found just once. Sequencing used peripheral blood. Every receptor here comes from a man aged 55 to 70 with acute or convalescent COVID-19.

This chain links TRBV19 with TRBJ2-5; D is possibly TRBD1 (7 bases). CDR1 and CDR2 from the germline V gene are LNHDA and SQIVND (reference sequence). V lost 4 bases to trimming and J lost 6 bases, with 9 bases between them. The CDR3 consists of 12 residues. The CDR3 here is CASSTGGQTQYF. DNA of the CDR3: TGTGCCAGTAGTACAGGGGGGCAGACCCAGTACTTC. The full variable domain, completed using reference TRBV19 and TRBJ2-5, is DGGITQSPKYLFRKEGQNVTLSCEQNLNHDAMYWYRQDPGQGLRLIYYSQIVNDFQKGDIAEGYSVSREKKESFPLTVTSAQKNPTAFYLCASSTGGQTQYFGPGTRLLVL.

The chain carries TRBV18 and TRBJ2-2; D is undetermined. Germline V lookup: CDR1 KGHSH, CDR2 LQKENI. The CDR3 has 13 amino acids. The ends were cut back, 2 bases at V and 8 bases at J, with 9 bases in the middle. The CDR3 DNA follows: TGTGCCAGCTCACCATCAAACATAGGGGAGCTGTTTTTT. This encodes CASSPSNIGELFF. Filled out from reference TRBV18 and TRBJ2-2, the complete variable domain reads NAGVMQNPRHLVRRRGQEARLRCSPMKGHSHVYWYRQLPEEGLKFMVYLQKENIIDESGMPKERFSAEFPKEGPSILRIQQVVRGDSAAYFCASSPSNIGELFFGEGSRLTVL.

The chain links TRBV5-1 to TRBJ1-1, with D perhaps TRBD1 (5 bases). The CDR3 is made up of 13 amino acids. V lost 5 bases and J lost 1, with 9 bases in between. CDR1 is SGHRS and CDR2 is YFSETQ in the germline V gene. In DNA, the CDR3 is TGCGCCAGCAGGGAAGGACAGAACACTGAAGCTTTCTTT. Translating it yields CASREGQNTEAFF.

This clone was counted a few times. This chain links TRBV19 with TRBJ1-5; unclear D gene. The CDR3 totals 16 residues. V was trimmed by 3 bases and J by 0 bases, leaving 12 bases between them. Germline CDR1 LNHDA, CDR2 SQIVND (reference sequence). The chain's CDR3 is CASSMRGYDSNQPQHF. DNA for the CDR3: TGTGCCAGTAGTATGCGGGGATACGATAGCAATCAGCCCCAGCATTTT.

The chain employs TRBV29-1 and TRBJ1-1; 7 bases are a match to TRBD1. Germline CDR1 and CDR2: SQVTM and ANQGSEA. The CDR3 covers 14 residues. The junction had 8 bases not matched to a gene; V was cut back by 6 bases and J by 1 base. Written as DNA, the CDR3 is TGCAGCGTCCGGGACAGCTCTACGAACACTGAAGCTTTCTTT. Translating gives CSVRDSSTNTEAFF.

V and J are TRBV5-5 and TRBJ1-1, with 7 positions matching TRBD1. The CDR3 sequence is 15 residues long. Germline CDR1 and CDR2: SGHKS and YYEKEE (reference sequence). Trimming at V came to 2 bases and at J to 0 bases, leaving 4 bases not matched to a gene. CDR3 sequence (DNA): TGTGCCAGCAGCTTCCGCGGACAGGTGAACACTGAAGCTTTCTTT. Translated, it gives CASSFRGQVNTEAFF.